This T cell receptor (beta chain) emerged from a study of blood T cell repertoires in COVID-19. Study information: From the United States, Italy and Spain came samples of acute and convalescent COVID-19. Nucleic acid was either cDNA or gDNA, and it came from T cells, B-cell-depleted T cells, or PBMCs.

This CDR3 is 13 amino acids long. CDR1 and CDR2 (germline): KGHSH, LQKENI. The V segment lost 1 base and the J segment 5 bases; nucleotides outside the gene matches: 1. The method was immunoSEQ multiplex PCR; TCRdb's version includes in-frame clones alone and lacks a portion of them. The sample carries about 130,000 clones, about 94% recorded once. The sequencing input was peripheral blood. The clonotype was recovered from a man in his fifties or sixties with COVID-19, enrolled during active disease. The chain has TRBV18 and TRBJ2-5, with 7 nucleotides matching TRBD2. The CDR3 sequence: CASSPQGGETQYF. The DNA for the CDR3 is TGTGCCAGCTCACCACAGGGAGGGGAGACCCAGTACTTC.